A selection of T cell receptor beta chains follows, all from one sample in a study of identical twins. Via MiXCR, TCRdb re-called the 5' RACE reads, giving one row per CDR3 protein. The data contain 450,000 to 600,000 distinct CDR3 sequences, about a fifth of them singletons. Another study also made use of these data, one on yellow fever vaccine responses in identical twins.

Sequencing input: CD4+ T cells sorted from blood. Receptors originate from a woman between 18 and 29 years old in good health. Both conserved end residues are part of each CDR3. Each record gives: J gene, clone size, D gene, V gene, CDR3 protein, CDR3 DNA. The D gene is left open where the match is weak. Clone size appears in some rows only: once, few, many, or a class for an expanded clone.

TRBJ1-2 | NA | NA | TRBV20-1 | CSARDQQGIYGYTF | TGCAGTGCTAGAGATCAGCAGGGGATATATGGCTACACCTTC
TRBJ2-2 | NA | NA | TRBV29-1 | CSVESRSSPRDTGELFF | TGCAGCGTTGAATCGAGGTCGAGCCCAAGAGACACCGGGGAGCTGTTTTTT
TRBJ2-7 | NA | NA | TRBV12-3/TRBV12-4 | CASTRDGSSYEQYF | TGTGCCAGCACCCGGGACGGGAGCTCCTACGAGCAGTACTTC
TRBJ2-1 | few | NA | TRBV5-1 | CASSPTGPDNEQFF | TGCGCCAGCAGCCCCACCGGGCCGGACAATGAGCAGTTCTTC
TRBJ2-3 | NA | TRBD1 | TRBV6-5 | CASGYDRARTDTQYF | TGTGCCAGCGGGTACGACAGGGCCCGCACAGATACGCAGTATTTT
TRBJ2-1 | NA | NA | TRBV6-5 | CASSYSPRSRGDLNEQFF | TGTGCCAGCAGTTACAGTCCCCGAAGCAGGGGGGACTTGAATGAGCAGTTCTTC
TRBJ2-5 | NA | NA | TRBV10-3 | CAISRGGVGETQYF | TGTGCCATCAGCCGAGGGGGGGTCGGAGAGACCCAGTACTTC
TRBJ2-1 | NA | NA | TRBV20-1 | CSALRSRSGPEQFF | TGCAGTGCCCTTAGATCCCGTAGCGGTCCTGAGCAGTTCTTC
TRBJ2-3 | few | TRBD2 | TRBV12-3/TRBV12-4 | CASSPLAAYTDTQYF | TGTGCCAGCAGTCCCCTAGCGGCCTACACAGATACGCAGTATTTT
TRBJ2-1 | NA | NA | TRBV7-6 | CASSPVQGLYNEQFF | TGTGCCAGCAGCCCCGTGCAAGGCCTTTACAATGAGCAGTTCTTC
TRBJ2-3 | few | TRBD2 | TRBV6-1 | CASSESSGGRFDTQYF | TGTGCCAGCAGTGAGAGTAGCGGGGGGAGATTTGATACGCAGTATTTT
TRBJ2-7 | few | NA | TRBV12-5 | CASGLVPGGNEQYF | TGTGCTAGTGGTTTGGTACCTGGTGGCAACGAGCAGTACTTC
TRBJ1-5 | NA | NA | TRBV3-1 | CASSQGSFQPQHF | TGTGCCAGCAGCCAAGGATCTTTTCAGCCCCAGCATTTT
TRBJ1-6 | NA | NA | TRBV2 | CASSGNMGNSPLHF | TGTGCCAGCAGTGGGAACATGGGCAATTCACCCCTCCACTTT
TRBJ2-1 | few | NA | TRBV2 | CASSEGFLVYNEQFF | TGTGCCAGCAGTGAAGGTTTCTTAGTGTACAATGAGCAGTTCTTC
TRBJ2-5 | NA | NA | TRBV12-3/TRBV12-4 | CASSFLQGGQETQYF | TGTGCCAGCAGTTTCCTACAGGGTGGACAAGAGACCCAGTACTTC
TRBJ1-1 | few | NA | TRBV29-1 | CSVEGINTEAFF | TGCAGCGTTGAGGGAATTAACACTGAAGCTTTCTTT
TRBJ2-2 | few | NA | TRBV24-1 | CATSDIRELPSTNTGELFF | TGTGCCACCAGTGATATACGTGAGTTACCCTCCACGAACACCGGGGAGCTGTTTTTT
TRBJ1-2 | NA | TRBD1 | TRBV19 | CASKSRQGNYGYTF | TGTGCCAGTAAGTCCCGACAGGGAAACTATGGCTACACCTTC
TRBJ1-1 | NA | NA | TRBV28 | CASSRPGNTEAFF | TGTGCCAGCAGCCGCCCGGGGAACACTGAAGCTTTCTTT
TRBJ2-1 | few | TRBD2 | TRBV9 | CASSLGTSGFGNEQFF | TGTGCCAGCAGCTTGGGGACTAGCGGGTTTGGCAATGAGCAGTTCTTC
TRBJ2-7 | NA | NA | TRBV7-8 | CASSRTISSYEQYF | TGTGCCAGCAGCCGAACTATTTCCTCCTACGAGCAGTACTTC
TRBJ2-7 | once | TRBD1 | TRBV19 | CASSTTGVLYEQYF | TGTGCCAGTAGTACTACAGGGGTCCTCTACGAGCAGTACTTC
TRBJ1-1 | few | TRBD1 | TRBV5-1 | CASSTDRAGGTEAFF | TGCGCCAGCAGCACCGACAGGGCTGGGGGCACTGAAGCTTTCTTT
TRBJ1-2 | NA | NA | TRBV28 | CASSFRPGIYGYTF | TGTGCCAGCAGTTTCCGCCCGGGGATCTATGGCTACACCTTC
TRBJ1-5 | NA | NA | TRBV5-1 | CASSLGQGSGQPQHF | TGCGCCAGCAGCTTGGGGCAGGGTTCGGGTCAGCCCCAGCATTTT
TRBJ1-2 | NA | NA | TRBV2 | CASNNRDPSGYGYTF | TGTGCCAGCAATAACCGGGACCCCTCAGGCTATGGCTACACCTTC
TRBJ2-1 | NA | NA | TRBV3-1 | CASSQDIPYEQFF | TGTGCCAGCAGCCAAGATATCCCTTATGAGCAGTTCTTC
TRBJ2-1 | NA | NA | TRBV12-3/TRBV12-4 | CASSTQRLWGFDNEQFF | TGTGCCAGCAGTACACAGAGACTCTGGGGATTTGACAATGAGCAGTTCTTC
TRBJ2-1 | NA | NA | TRBV12-3/TRBV12-4 | CASSLNVVRKPYNEQFF | TGTGCCAGCAGTTTAAACGTCGTCCGGAAACCCTACAATGAGCAGTTCTTC
TRBJ2-1 | NA | NA | TRBV29-1 | CRAGGPSSNEQFF | TGCAGAGCTGGGGGACCCTCCTCCAATGAGCAGTTCTTC
TRBJ1-2 | NA | NA | TRBV12-3/TRBV12-4 | CASSFLAGANYGYTF | TGTGCCAGCAGTTTTTTAGCCGGGGCGAACTATGGCTACACCTTC
TRBJ2-2 | NA | NA | TRBV5-5 | CASSLEYGPTGELFF | TGTGCCAGCAGCTTGGAATATGGACCCACCGGGGAGCTGTTTTTT
TRBJ2-5 | many | NA | TRBV5-1 | CASRSTGVSETQYF | TGCGCCAGCAGGTCGACGGGAGTTAGCGAGACCCAGTACTTC
TRBJ2-3 | NA | TRBD2 | TRBV5-1 | CASSLISGRFDTQYF | TGCGCCAGCAGCTTGATTAGCGGGAGGTTTGATACGCAGTATTTT
TRBJ1-5 | NA | TRBD1 | TRBV12-3/TRBV12-4 | CASSMTGSWQPQHF | TGTGCCAGCAGTATGACAGGGTCATGGCAGCCCCAGCATTTT
TRBJ1-4 | NA | NA | TRBV20-1 | CSARRGAGEKLFF | TGCAGTGCTAGGCGTGGGGCTGGGGAAAAACTGTTTTTT
TRBJ2-1 | NA | NA | TRBV20-1 | CSARIKTGFREQFF | TGCAGTGCTAGGATTAAGACTGGATTTCGTGAGCAGTTCTTC
TRBJ1-5 | NA | TRBD1 | TRBV5-1 | CASSPDRDQPQHF | TGCGCCAGCAGCCCGGACAGGGATCAGCCCCAGCATTTT
TRBJ1-6 | few | NA | TRBV7-3 | CASSSQPTGSPLHF | TGTGCCAGCAGCTCTCAACCAACGGGGTCACCCCTCCACTTT
TRBJ1-1 | once | NA | TRBV2 | CASSETSRGVTEAFF | TGTGCCAGCAGTGAAACTAGCAGGGGAGTTACTGAAGCTTTCTTT
TRBJ2-3 | NA | NA | TRBV7-3 | CASSLTGVGDTQYF | TGTGCCAGCAGCTTGACGGGAGTGGGGGATACGCAGTATTTT
TRBJ2-3 | NA | TRBD2 | TRBV12-3/TRBV12-4 | CASSVRGGIVTDTQYF | TGTGCCAGCAGTGTGCGGGGGGGGATAGTCACAGATACGCAGTATTTT
TRBJ2-3 | NA | TRBD2 | TRBV4-2 | CASSQEVIAGGTDTQYF | TGTGCCAGCAGCCAAGAAGTGATAGCGGGAGGCACAGATACGCAGTATTTT
TRBJ2-3 | many | NA | TRBV5-1 | CASSLGQDTQYF | TGCGCCAGCAGCTTGGGCCAAGATACGCAGTATTTT